The clone carrying this T cell receptor beta chain was counted many times. Its antigen remains unknown. These data originate in a study of regulatory T cells in long-lasting Graves disease. Whole-study findings and limits: Compared with new cases, persistent Graves' patients showed reduced TCR diversity. Limited sample numbers may have lowered accuracy.

The germline V and J ends were trimmed by 4 bases and 11 bases, with 17 bases remaining between them. CDR1 is MDHEN and CDR2 is SYDVKM in the germline V gene. The CDR3 is 13 amino acids. The authors built TCR beta libraries using iRepertoire HTBI primers and Arm-PCR of CDR3 regions. From the multiplex PCR reads, TCRdb called clonotypes with MiXCR, one entry per CDR3 protein. In the table there are approximately 210,000 distinct CDR3 sequences, about a sixth of which are singletons. The time point is: newly diagnosed GD, antithyroid drugs for less than 3 months. The TCR library used RNA extracted from PBMCs.

This receptor was identified in a female donor with Graves disease. The specimen was peripheral blood mononuclear cells (PBMCs), collected at new diagnosis, from a patient treated with antithyroid drugs. V and J are TRBV28 and TRBJ1-1; TRBD1 is a possible D gene (5 bases). CDR3 loop: CASSSDGGLRAFF. For the CDR3, the DNA is TGTGCCAGCAGTTCAGACGGGGGTTTAAGGGCTTTCTTT.